These T cell receptor beta chains were read from a single sample in a study of blood T cells in healthy people across ages. TCRdb used MiXCR to reprocess the 5' RACE reads, holding one entry per CDR3 protein. The sample shows 1.5 million to 2 million distinct CDR3 sequences, over 25% of them seen only once. Sequencing was done on a sample of blood. The receptors shown here come from a woman aged 25 to 39 in good health. Each CDR3 is given without its conserved first and last residue.

j_call cdr3_length v_call cdr3_aa
TRBJ2-3 13 TRBV28 ASSLPGARTDTQY
TRBJ1-4 14 TRBV9 ASGERQGARDEKLF
TRBJ2-7 15 TRBV20-1 SAQTGTSGRAAYEQY
TRBJ2-1 13 TRBV7-3 ASSLMEQNYNEQF
TRBJ2-7 14 TRBV7-8 ASSPRTGTSTYEQY
TRBJ2-6 11 TRBV12-3/TRBV12-4 ASTDSGANVQT
TRBJ2-1 13 TRBV28 ASSLRETGFNEQF
TRBJ2-2 14 TRBV3-1 ASSQGTGDWTGELF
TRBJ1-1 13 TRBV6-2/TRBV6-3 ASAYLIDSNTEAF
TRBJ2-5 11 TRBV29-1 SVVTGGAGTQY
TRBJ1-3 13 TRBV2 ASSEWRASGNTIY
TRBJ2-5 13 TRBV5-1 ASSLDTGNQETQY
TRBJ1-6 16 TRBV24-1 ATSDPSYGSSYNSPLH
TRBJ2-7 10 TRBV12-3/TRBV12-4 ASAGRSYEQY
TRBJ2-3 13 TRBV29-1 SVLRTLRATDTQY
TRBJ2-7 12 TRBV7-9 ASTFDYGGDEQY
TRBJ1-5 14 TRBV19 ASRPGQPYSNQPQH
TRBJ2-5 15 TRBV5-6 ASSPGTGGLNGETQY
TRBJ2-5 11 TRBV2 ATNREMLETQY
TRBJ1-1 12 TRBV12-3/TRBV12-4 ASREQGSSPEAF
TRBJ2-3 14 TRBV28 ASSSPGTSKADTQY
TRBJ1-2 12 TRBV18 ASSPRTGLCGYT
TRBJ1-2 13 TRBV20-1 SATRPGQGIYGYT
TRBJ2-2 14 TRBV24-1 ATSDRSGTYTGELF
TRBJ2-7 12 TRBV28 ASISTGETYEQY
TRBJ2-2 16 TRBV5-1 ASSWTRAPALATGELF
TRBJ2-1 9 TRBV10-3 AISENNEQF
TRBJ2-2 14 TRBV24-1 ATSAWTFRNTGELF
TRBJ2-1 10 TRBV27 ASSTQGTEQF
TRBJ2-5 12 TRBV20-1 SALSGRAGETQY
TRBJ2-5 6 TRBV7-9 ARTGRY
TRBJ2-1 10 TRBV12-3/TRBV12-4 AGSSVDNEQF
TRBJ2-4 12 TRBV27 ASTVAGGSGIQY
TRBJ1-6 12 TRBV4-1 ASSQAPGDSPLH
TRBJ1-6 13 TRBV20-1 SAREPQGDNSPLH
TRBJ1-5 13 TRBV28 ASSSGSPGNQPQH
TRBJ2-5 11 TRBV20-1 SALAGGFETQY
TRBJ2-1 14 TRBV12-3/TRBV12-4 ASRPSSTGQYNEQF
TRBJ2-5 13 TRBV27 ASSLSDRVQETQY
TRBJ1-4 14 TRBV27 ARSTGGAATNEKLF
TRBJ2-1 11 TRBV11-3 ASSLDHRGLQF